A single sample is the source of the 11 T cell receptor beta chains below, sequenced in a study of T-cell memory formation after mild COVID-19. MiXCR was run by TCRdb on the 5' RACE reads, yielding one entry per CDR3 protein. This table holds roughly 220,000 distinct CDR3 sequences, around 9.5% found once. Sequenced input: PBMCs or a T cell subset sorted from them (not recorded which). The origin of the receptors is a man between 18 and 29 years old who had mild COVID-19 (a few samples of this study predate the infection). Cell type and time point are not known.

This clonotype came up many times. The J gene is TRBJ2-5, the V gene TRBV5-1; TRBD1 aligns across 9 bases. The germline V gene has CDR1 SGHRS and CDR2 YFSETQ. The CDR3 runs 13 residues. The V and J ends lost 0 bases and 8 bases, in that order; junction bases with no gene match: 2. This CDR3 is CASSLAGQGTQYF. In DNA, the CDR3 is TGCGCCAGCAGCTTGGCGGGACAGGGTACCCAGTACTTC.

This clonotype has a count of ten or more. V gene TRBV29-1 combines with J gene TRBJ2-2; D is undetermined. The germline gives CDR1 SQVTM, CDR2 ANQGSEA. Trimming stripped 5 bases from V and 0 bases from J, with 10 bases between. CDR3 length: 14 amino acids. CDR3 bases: TGCAGCGTTTGTACGGCCGCGAACACCGGGGAGCTGTTTTTT. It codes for CSVCTAANTGELFF.

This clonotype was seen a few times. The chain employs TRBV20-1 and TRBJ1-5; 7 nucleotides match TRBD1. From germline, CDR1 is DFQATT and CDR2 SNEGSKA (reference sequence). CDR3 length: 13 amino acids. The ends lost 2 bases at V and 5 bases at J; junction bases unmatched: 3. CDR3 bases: TGCAGTGCTAGAAGGGACAGTGATCAGCCCCAGCATTTT. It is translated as CSARRDSDQPQHF.

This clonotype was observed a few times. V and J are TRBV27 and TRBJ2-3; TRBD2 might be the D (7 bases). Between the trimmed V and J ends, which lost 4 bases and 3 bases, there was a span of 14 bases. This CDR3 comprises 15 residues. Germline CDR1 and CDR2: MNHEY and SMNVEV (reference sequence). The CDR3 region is CASSSQQGGTDTQYF. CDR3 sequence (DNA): TGTGCCAGCAGTTCCCAACAGGGAGGGACAGATACGCAGTATTTT.

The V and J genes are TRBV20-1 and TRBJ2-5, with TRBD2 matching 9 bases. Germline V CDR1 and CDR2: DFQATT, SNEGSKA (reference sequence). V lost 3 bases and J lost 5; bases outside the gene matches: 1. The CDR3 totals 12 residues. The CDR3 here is CSASGTSETQYF. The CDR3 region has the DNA TGCAGTGCTAGCGGGACTAGCGAGACCCAGTACTTC.

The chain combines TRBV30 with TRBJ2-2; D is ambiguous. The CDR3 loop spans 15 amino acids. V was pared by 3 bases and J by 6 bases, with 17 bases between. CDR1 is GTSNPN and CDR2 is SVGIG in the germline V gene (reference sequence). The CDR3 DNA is TGTGCCTGGAGCGCGCGGCGTCCTGACGCCGGGGAGCTGTTTTTT. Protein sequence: CAWSARRPDAGELFF.

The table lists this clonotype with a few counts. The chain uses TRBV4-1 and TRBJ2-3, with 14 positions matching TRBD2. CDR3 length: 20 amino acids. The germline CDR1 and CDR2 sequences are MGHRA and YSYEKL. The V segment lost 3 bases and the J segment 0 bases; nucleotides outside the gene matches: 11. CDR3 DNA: TGCGCCAGCAGCCATCGGGGACTAGCGGGGGATCCGACTAGCACAGATACGCAGTATTTT. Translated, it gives CASSHRGLAGDPTSTDTQYF.

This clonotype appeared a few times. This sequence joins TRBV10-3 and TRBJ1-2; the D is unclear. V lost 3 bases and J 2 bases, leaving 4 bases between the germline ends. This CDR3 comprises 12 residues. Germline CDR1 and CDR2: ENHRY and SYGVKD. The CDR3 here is CAISEGNYGYTF. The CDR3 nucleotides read TGTGCCATCAGTGAAGGGAACTATGGCTACACCTTC.

The CDR3 nucleotides are TGTGCCAGCAGCTTAGAAAGCGGGGGGGCCGTTGAGCAGTTCTTC. Its translation: CASSLESGGAVEQFF. The genes are TRBV11-1 and TRBJ2-1; TRBD2 agrees at 10 bases. Germline assignment: CDR1 SGHAT and CDR2 FQDESV (reference sequence). Unmatched junction bases numbered 6, after V lost 1 base and J lost 9 bases. The CDR3 contains 15 residues.

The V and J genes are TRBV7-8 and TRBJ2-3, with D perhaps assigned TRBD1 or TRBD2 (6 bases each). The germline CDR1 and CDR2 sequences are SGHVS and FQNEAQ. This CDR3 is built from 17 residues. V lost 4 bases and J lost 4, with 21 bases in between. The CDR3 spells CASSSSFGGTGPDTQYF. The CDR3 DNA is TGTGCCAGCAGCTCCAGTTTCGGGGGCACGGGCCCAGATACGCAGTATTTT.

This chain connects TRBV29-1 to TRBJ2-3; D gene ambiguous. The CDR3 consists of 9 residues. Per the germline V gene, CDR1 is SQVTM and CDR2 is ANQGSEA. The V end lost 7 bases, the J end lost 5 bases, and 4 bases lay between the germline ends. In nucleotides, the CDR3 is TGCAGCGCGGGAGATACGCAGTATTTT. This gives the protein CSAGDTQYF.